The 7 T cell receptor beta chains listed next were all sequenced from one sample in a study of blood T cell repertoires in COVID-19. Libraries were prepared by immunoSEQ multiplex PCR; TCRdb keeps only in-frame clonotypes and omits some of them. Of over 200,000 clones in the sample, about 85% are singletons; the top ten hold 10% to 15%. The sequencing sample was made of peripheral blood. These TCRs come from a woman aged 18 to 35 who had recovered from COVID-19.

V usage is TRBV4-1 and J usage is TRBJ1-5; 10 bases are shared with TRBD1. J lost 6 bases, V lost 4 bases, and 6 bases had no gene match. Germline V gives CDR1 MGHRA, CDR2 YSYEKL. The CDR3 is 15 residues long. CDR3 residues: CASSLLTGGGQPQHF. The CDR3 region has the DNA TGCGCCAGCAGCCTATTGACAGGGGGCGGTCAGCCCCAGCATTTT.

The chain employs TRBV19 and TRBJ1-4; TRBD1 matches at 8 bases. The CDR3 extends over 15 amino acids. Trimming took 3 bases from V and 6 from J; bases not matched to a gene: 6. Germline V gene sequence: CDR1 LNHDA, CDR2 SQIVND (reference sequence). The CDR3 region has the DNA TGTGCCAGTAGTATGACAGGGGATGCGGATGAAAAACTGTTTTTT. This encodes CASSMTGDADEKLFF.

This sequence joins TRBV27 and TRBJ2-7, with 7 bases fitting TRBD1. Losses at the gene ends were 3 bases for V and 6 bases for J; bases not matched to a gene: 11. The germline V gene has CDR1 MNHEY and CDR2 SMNVEV (reference sequence). The CDR3 loop spans 15 amino acids. CDR3 in DNA: TGTGCCAGCAGTTTCGGGACAGCGTCCTCCAGCGAGCAGTACTTC. Encoded protein: CASSFGTASSSEQYF.

The chain employs TRBV9 and TRBJ1-1; tentatively, D is TRBD1 (5 bases). Trimming pared 4 bases from V and 0 bases from J, leaving 16 bases between. Germline V gives CDR1 SGDLS, CDR2 YYNGEE. The CDR3 runs to 16 residues. The CDR3: CASSPWTTVMNTEAFF. The CDR3 DNA reads as TGTGCCAGCAGCCCCTGGACAACGGTCATGAACACTGAAGCTTTCTTT.

The chain recombines TRBV4-1 with TRBJ2-3, with 15 nucleotides matching TRBD2. There are 19 residues in the CDR3. V shed 2 bases and J 5 bases; nucleotides not matched to a gene: 11. From germline, CDR1 is MGHRA and CDR2 YSYEKL. The CDR3 spells CASSQPGLAGGFLRDTQYF. The CDR3 DNA reads as TGCGCCAGCAGCCAACCCGGACTAGCGGGAGGGTTCTTAAGAGATACGCAGTATTTT.

This chain uses TRBV10-1 with TRBJ2-2; 9 bases line up with TRBD2. This CDR3 region has 14 residues. The V and J ends lost 2 bases and 8 bases, in that order; junction bases with no gene match: 3. Germline V gene sequence: CDR1 WNHNN, CDR2 SYGVQD (reference sequence). CDR3 protein: CASSEASGMGELFF. CDR3 DNA: TGCGCCAGCAGTGAGGCTAGCGGGATGGGGGAGCTGTTTTTT.

The chain recombines TRBV4-3 with TRBJ2-2, with 7 bases lining up with TRBD1. CDR1 is LGHNA, CDR2 YSLEER, per germline. The CDR3 extends over 17 amino acids. Trimming removed 2 bases from V and 4 bases from J; junction bases left unmatched: 10. The CDR3 region is CASSQLDRVKGTGELFF. The CDR3 DNA is TGCGCCAGCAGCCAACTAGACAGGGTTAAAGGCACCGGGGAGCTGTTTTTT.